This is a list of T cell receptor beta chains from one sample in a study of T-cell memory formation after mild COVID-19. TCRdb re-derived calls from the 5' RACE reads in MiXCR, one entry per CDR3 protein. The sample yields about 200,000 distinct CDR3 sequences, more than 8% seen once. Sequencing was done on a sample of PBMCs or a T cell subset sorted from them (not recorded which). The receptors stem from a man younger than 30 who had mild COVID-19 (a few samples of this study predate the infection). Cell type and time point are not known. The conserved cysteine and the conserved F or W are not part of the CDR3 here. Each record gives: V gene, CDR3 protein.

v_gene: TRBV12-5
CDR3aa: ASGLVVDRAGKNIQY

v_gene: TRBV18
CDR3aa: ASSPDGPNEQF

v_gene: TRBV28
CDR3aa: ASTPRGTEAF

v_gene: TRBV4-3
CDR3aa: ASSYSRDRVTDTQY

v_gene: TRBV18
CDR3aa: ASSPGQKYYEQY

v_gene: TRBV9
CDR3aa: ASSLSGGANVLT

v_gene: TRBV7-2
CDR3aa: ASSLGSISPYEQY

v_gene: TRBV12-3/TRBV12-4
CDR3aa: ASKLLGQGGAF

v_gene: TRBV4-2
CDR3aa: ASSRRGVNSGNTIY

v_gene: TRBV6-2/TRBV6-3
CDR3aa: ASRPRTGAYETQY

v_gene: TRBV20-1
CDR3aa: SADRPGANVLT

v_gene: TRBV5-1
CDR3aa: ASRRESGSGNTIY

v_gene: TRBV10-3
CDR3aa: AISGQGPYEQY

v_gene: TRBV5-5
CDR3aa: ASSRQGIIVATEAF

v_gene: TRBV5-4
CDR3aa: ASSKGQGDGYT

v_gene: TRBV6-5
CDR3aa: ASSYVSMNTEAF

v_gene: TRBV12-3/TRBV12-4
CDR3aa: ASRRDRGGTDTQY

v_gene: TRBV11-2
CDR3aa: ASSQDRGRVYEQF

v_gene: TRBV28
CDR3aa: ASSLSVSPLH

v_gene: TRBV7-2
CDR3aa: ASRGVSTDTQY

v_gene: TRBV5-4
CDR3aa: ASSPGSRSYEQY

v_gene: TRBV12-3/TRBV12-4
CDR3aa: ASSLGGQGGTIY

v_gene: TRBV20-1
CDR3aa: SARGPGRDTEAF

v_gene: TRBV7-2
CDR3aa: ASGGIRGEQY

v_gene: TRBV20-1
CDR3aa: SARERGGGDPELF

v_gene: TRBV7-8
CDR3aa: ASSPTGHLTNGELF

v_gene: TRBV21-1
CDR3aa: ASSAAGTGIREQY

v_gene: TRBV7-9
CDR3aa: ASSFGLLYGYT

v_gene: TRBV6-2/TRBV6-3
CDR3aa: ASSAVGGRTEAF

v_gene: TRBV27
CDR3aa: ATFFRGRGTDTQY

v_gene: TRBV2
CDR3aa: ASREGAGPYGYT

v_gene: TRBV4-1
CDR3aa: ASSQEPQVSGNTIY

v_gene: TRBV12-3/TRBV12-4
CDR3aa: ASYLPSTDTQY

v_gene: TRBV23-1
CDR3aa: ASSQLKETQY

v_gene: TRBV6-5
CDR3aa: ASSYSYRRTDTQY

v_gene: TRBV5-1
CDR3aa: ASSSGENTEAF

v_gene: TRBV5-6
CDR3aa: ASSGGGAYEQY

v_gene: TRBV7-8
CDR3aa: ASSLDNEKLF

v_gene: TRBV6-2/TRBV6-3
CDR3aa: ASTEQQGAFAEAF

v_gene: TRBV5-1
CDR3aa: ASNPDTYNEQF

v_gene: TRBV13
CDR3aa: ASSPEAVGEQF

v_gene: TRBV12-3/TRBV12-4
CDR3aa: ASSLSLSGGARETQY

v_gene: TRBV3-2
CDR3aa: ASSQDPYRGNTEAF

v_gene: TRBV4-3
CDR3aa: ASSQDLGLAIDTQY

v_gene: TRBV5-4
CDR3aa: ASSLGQASSGANVLT

v_gene: TRBV5-1
CDR3aa: ASSPRTDGNTIY

v_gene: TRBV18
CDR3aa: ASSPGNTIY

v_gene: TRBV5-1
CDR3aa: ASSTGTSGLTDTQY

v_gene: TRBV27
CDR3aa: ASSLSSGGTEAF

v_gene: TRBV4-1
CDR3aa: ASSPRDSGGLYNEQF

v_gene: TRBV29-1
CDR3aa: SGMGNGGETQY

v_gene: TRBV5-5
CDR3aa: ASSPASWDPEAF

v_gene: TRBV11-2
CDR3aa: ASSLSRTGLGTQY

v_gene: TRBV19
CDR3aa: ASSSPSGGAYYNEQF

v_gene: TRBV5-5
CDR3aa: ASSAGPDGAGQPQH

v_gene: TRBV20-1
CDR3aa: SALDGTQPQH